One and the same sample provided the 21 T cell receptor beta chains below, sequenced in a study of T cell responses to AZD1222 COVID-19 vaccine. The assay was immunoSEQ multiplex PCR, and TCRdb's table has in-frame clones only and misses some. The sample shows some 120,000 clones, roughly 87% of them seen only once. The sample in question was peripheral blood, obtained on day 0 of AZD1222 vaccination. The origin of the receptors is an adult in good health.

The chain carries TRBV19 and TRBJ1-2; no definite D call. The germline CDR1 and CDR2 sequences are LNHDA and SQIVND (reference sequence). The length of the CDR3 is 14 residues. Trimming cost V 5 bases and J 2 bases, with 12 bases left between them. The CDR3 DNA follows: TGTGCCAGTAGTTTCCCCGGGAGAAACTATGGCTACACCTTC. It codes for CASSFPGRNYGYTF.

The gene calls are TRBV3-1 (or the pseudogene TRBV3-2) and TRBJ2-7; D not certain. The CDR3 sequence is 14 residues long. Trimming left V 1 base short and J 2 bases short, with 9 bases between. Germline V gene lookup returns CDR1 LGHDT and CDR2 YNNKEL (reference sequence). DNA for the CDR3: TGTGCCAGCAGCCAAGTCGGCAGAGCCTACGAGCAGTACTTC. Amino acid sequence: CASSQVGRAYEQYF.

V is TRBV5-8 and J is TRBJ1-5, with 8 bases fitting TRBD1. Germline V gene lookup returns CDR1 SGHTS and CDR2 YDEGEE. There are 16 residues in the CDR3. After removal of 1 base from V and 0 bases from J, the junction contained 3 bases not matched to a gene. The CDR3 sequence is CASSLSRGPSNQPQHF. CDR3 DNA: TGTGCCAGCAGCTTGTCCAGGGGGCCTAGCAATCAGCCCCAGCATTTT. Filled out from reference TRBV5-8 and TRBJ1-5, the complete variable domain reads EAGVTQSPTHLIKTRGQQATLRCSPISGHTSVYWYQQALGLGLQFLLWYDEGEERNRGNFPPRFSGRQFPNYSSELNVNALELEDSALYLCASSLSRGPSNQPQHFGDGTRLSIL.

The chain employs TRBV30 and TRBJ1-2; D is possibly TRBD1 (6 bases). Germline loops: CDR1 GTSNPN, CDR2 SVGIG (reference sequence). This CDR3 is built from 15 residues. Trimming took off 5 bases at V and 4 bases at J, with 20 bases between the two ends. Written as DNA, the CDR3 is TGTGCCTGGGGGGCCAGGGGTCGATTAGGCTATGGCTACACCTTC. Residues: CAWGARGRLGYGYTF.

The rearrangement uses TRBV27 and TRBJ1-1; perhaps TRBD1 as D (6 bases). The CDR3 runs to 13 residues. The ends were cut back, 9 bases at V and 2 bases at J, with 13 bases in the middle. The germline V gene has CDR1 MNHEY and CDR2 SMNVEV (reference sequence). The CDR3 sequence is CASSRGSNTEAFF. CDR3 bases: TGTGCCAGTTCGAGGGGGTCAAACACTGAAGCTTTCTTT.

This rearrangement joins TRBV15 to TRBJ1-4; D might be TRBD1 (6 bases). The CDR3 extends over 13 amino acids. The V end was cut by 3 bases, the J end by 6 bases, with 8 bases between. Germline CDR1 and CDR2: LNHNV and YYDKDF (reference sequence). The CDR3 sequence: CATSRDSHEKLFF. CDR3 in DNA: TGTGCCACCAGCAGGGACAGTCATGAAAAACTGTTTTTT.

The CDR3 nucleotides are TGTGCCATCCAACAGAACACCGGGGAGCTGTTTTTT. It is translated as CAIQQNTGELFF. V is TRBV10-3 and J is TRBJ2-2; no clear D. Germline V CDR1 and CDR2: ENHRY, SYGVKD. The CDR3 runs 12 residues. Trimming took off 8 bases at V and 1 base at J, with 5 bases between the two ends.

The V gene is TRBV30, the J gene TRBJ2-3; a possible D gene is TRBD2 (7 bases). This CDR3 region has 12 residues. Deletions cut 4 bases from V and 6 bases from J, with 11 bases between. Germline V lookup: CDR1 GTSNPN, CDR2 SVGIG (reference sequence). The CDR3 DNA follows: TGTGCCTGGACGGGGGGCGGGGATACGCAGTATTTT. Translation: CAWTGGGDTQYF.

CDR3: CASSPGVLSAEAFF. DNA for the CDR3: TGTGCCAGTAGCCCCGGAGTTTTGAGCGCTGAAGCTTTCTTT. This chain links TRBV19 with TRBJ1-1; D unclear. The CDR3 consists of 14 residues. V was pared by 6 bases and J by 6 bases, with 17 bases between. Per germline, CDR1 LNHDA and CDR2 SQIVND (reference sequence). The complete variable domain, with remaining parts taken from reference TRBV19 and TRBJ1-1, reads DGGITQSPKYLFRKEGQNVTLSCEQNLNHDAMYWYRQDPGQGLRLIYYSQIVNDFQKGDIAEGYSVSREKKESFPLTVTSAQKNPTAFYLCASSPGVLSAEAFFGQGTRLTVV.

This rearrangement joins TRBV5-1 to TRBJ1-2; weak D call: TRBD1 (5 bases). The CDR3 has 17 residues. V dropped 0 bases and J dropped 3 bases, with 18 bases sitting between them. Germline CDR1 is SGHRS and CDR2 is YFSETQ. In nucleotides, the CDR3 is TGCGCCAGCAGCTTGGGGGACGGACCCCTGGGGGACTATGGCTACACCTTC. Encoded protein: CASSLGDGPLGDYGYTF.

V and J are TRBV10-1 and TRBJ2-3; possible D gene TRBD1, 6 bases. Germline CDR1 reads WNHNN; CDR2 reads SYGVQD (reference sequence). Between the trimmed V and J ends, which lost 3 bases and 1 base, there was a span of 8 bases. The CDR3 has 14 amino acids. CDR3 nucleotide sequence: TGCGCCAGCAGTGAACAGGGTCGCACAGATACGCAGTATTTT. This codes for CASSEQGRTDTQYF.

V gene TRBV30 combines with J gene TRBJ1-5; D remains unclear. In germline, CDR1 is GTSNPN, CDR2 SVGIG (reference sequence). Between the trimmed V and J ends, which lost 1 base and 6 bases, there was a span of 10 bases. The CDR3 extends over 13 amino acids. CDR3 bases: TGTGCCTGGAGTGGGACCGCCGGTCAGCCCCAGCATTTT. Translated: CAWSGTAGQPQHF.

This clone was picked up a small number of times. The genes are TRBV28 and TRBJ1-6; D gene uncertain. There are 14 residues in the CDR3. Per germline, CDR1 MDHEN and CDR2 SYDVKM. The ends were cut back, 6 bases at V and 3 bases at J, with 9 bases in the middle. The CDR3, as DNA: TGTGCCAGCAGCCCTCCGATCTATAATTCACCCCTCCACTTT. It specifies CASSPPIYNSPLHF.

The V and J genes are TRBV7-2 and TRBJ1-2; no reliable D call. The CDR3 is made up of 15 amino acids. The germline gives CDR1 SGHTA, CDR2 FQGNSA. V was pared by 2 bases and J by 4 bases, with 14 bases between. The CDR3 loop reads CASSLSSGPSYGYTF. For the CDR3, the DNA is TGTGCCAGCAGCTTAAGTTCAGGTCCCTCCTATGGCTACACCTTC.

To note about this clone: The same CDR3 arises from other DNA sequences in this sample as well. The chain links TRBV12-3 or TRBV12-4 to TRBJ2-7, with D perhaps TRBD2 (6 bases). V shed 3 bases and J shed 4 bases, with 7 bases lying between them. This CDR3 is 12 amino acids long. The CDR3 DNA sequence: TGTGCCAGCAGTTTTGGGACTTACGAGCAGTACTTC. Translation gives CASSFGTYEQYF.

The chain has TRBV6-5 and TRBJ1-5; D is unclear. The CDR3 is 14 amino acids. V dropped 5 bases and J dropped 3 bases, with 11 bases sitting between them. Germline V lookup: CDR1 MNHEY, CDR2 SVGAGI. The CDR3 reads CASSSRGNNQPQHF. The CDR3 nucleotides read TGTGCCAGCAGTAGCCGGGGAAACAATCAGCCCCAGCATTTT.

The V call is TRBV11-3, the J call TRBJ1-4; D unresolved. The CDR3 is 13 residues long. V lost 5 bases and J lost 10, with 14 bases in between. Germline lookup yields CDR1 SGHNT and CDR2 YENEEA. The CDR3 bases are TGTGCCAGCAGCCCGGACTCAGGCGGAAAACTGTTTTTT. Its translation: CASSPDSGGKLFF.

This clone came up once. The gene calls are TRBV6-6 and TRBJ1-6; D is perhaps TRBD1 (5 bases). The CDR3 spans 15 residues. V shed 2 bases and J shed 4 bases, with 9 bases lying between them. The germline V gene has CDR1 MNHNY and CDR2 SVGAGI (reference sequence). The chain's CDR3 is CASSYQGRYNSPLHF. Here the CDR3 DNA reads TGTGCCAGCAGTTACCAGGGACGGTATAATTCACCCCTCCACTTT.

V usage is TRBV28 and J usage is TRBJ2-7; 10 bases map to TRBD1. Losses at the gene ends were 3 bases for V and 2 bases for J; bases not matched to a gene: 1. The CDR3 length is 14 residues. Germline CDR1 and CDR2: MDHEN and SYDVKM. CDR3: CASSLGTGAYEQYF. The CDR3 DNA is TGTGCCAGCAGTTTGGGGACAGGGGCCTACGAGCAGTACTTC.

This chain joins TRBV6-5 and TRBJ1-2; unclear D gene. The V gene's germline CDR1 is MNHEY and CDR2 SVGAGI. The V end was cut by 6 bases, the J end by 2 bases, with 10 bases between. The CDR3 runs to 13 residues. CDR3 in amino acids: CASRRDGNYGYTF. In DNA form, the CDR3 reads TGTGCCAGCAGGAGAGACGGAAACTATGGCTACACCTTC.

This clone has just a few counts. The rearrangement joins TRBV7-2 to TRBJ2-2, with D unclear. CDR3 length: 12 residues. Looked up from germline, CDR1 is SGHTA and CDR2 is FQGNSA. Deletions cut 5 bases from V and 8 bases from J, with 9 bases between. The CDR3 bases are TGTGCCAGCAGCCCCTTTCGGGGGGAGCTGTTTTTT. Encoded protein: CASSPFRGELFF. Combining the CDR3 with reference TRBV7-2 and TRBJ2-2 gives the whole variable domain GAGVSQSPSNKVTEKGKDVELRCDPISGHTALYWYRQSLGQGLEFLIYFQGNSAPDKSGLPSDRFSAERTGGSVSTLTIQRTQQEDSAVYLCASSPFRGELFFGEGSRLTVL.